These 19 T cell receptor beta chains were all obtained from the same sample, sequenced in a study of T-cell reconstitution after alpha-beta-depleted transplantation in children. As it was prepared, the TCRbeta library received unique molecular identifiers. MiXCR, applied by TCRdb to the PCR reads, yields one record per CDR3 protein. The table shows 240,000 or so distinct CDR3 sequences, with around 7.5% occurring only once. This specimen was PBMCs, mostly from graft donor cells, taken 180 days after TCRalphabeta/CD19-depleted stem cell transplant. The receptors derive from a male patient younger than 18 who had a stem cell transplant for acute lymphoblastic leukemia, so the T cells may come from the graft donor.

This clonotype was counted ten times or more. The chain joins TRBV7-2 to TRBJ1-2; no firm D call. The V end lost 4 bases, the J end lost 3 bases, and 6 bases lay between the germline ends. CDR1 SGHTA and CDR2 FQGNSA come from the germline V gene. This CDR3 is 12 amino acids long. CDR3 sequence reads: CASSSADYGYTF. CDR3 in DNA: TGTGCCAGCAGCTCCGCGGACTATGGCTACACCTTC.

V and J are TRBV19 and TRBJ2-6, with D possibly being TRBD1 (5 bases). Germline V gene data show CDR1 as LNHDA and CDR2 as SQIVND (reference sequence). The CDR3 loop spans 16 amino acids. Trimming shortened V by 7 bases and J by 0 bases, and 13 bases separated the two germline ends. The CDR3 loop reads CASIRQGYSGANVLTF. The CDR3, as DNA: TGTGCCAGTATACGGCAGGGATACTCTGGGGCCAACGTCCTGACTTTC.

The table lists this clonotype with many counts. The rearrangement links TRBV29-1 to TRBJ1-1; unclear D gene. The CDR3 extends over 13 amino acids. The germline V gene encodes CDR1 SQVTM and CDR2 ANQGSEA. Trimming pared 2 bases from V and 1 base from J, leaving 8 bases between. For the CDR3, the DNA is TGCAGCGTTGAAAAAATAGGGAACACTGAAGCTTTCTTT. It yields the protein CSVEKIGNTEAFF.

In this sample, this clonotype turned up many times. CDR3 sequence (DNA): TGTGCCAGCAGGCCTCGACAGGTACAAGAGACCCAGTACTTC. Protein sequence: CASRPRQVQETQYF. This rearrangement joins TRBV6-2 or TRBV6-3 to TRBJ2-5, with a tentative D call TRBD1 (6 bases). This CDR3 is built from 14 residues. Germline loops: CDR1 MNHEY, CDR2 SVGEGT. Trimming stripped 6 bases from V and 2 bases from J, with 13 bases between.

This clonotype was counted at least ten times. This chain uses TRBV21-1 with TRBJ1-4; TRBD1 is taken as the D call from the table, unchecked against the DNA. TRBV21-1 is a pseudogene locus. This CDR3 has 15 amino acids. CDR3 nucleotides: TGTGCCAGCAGCCCTAGAAGGGGGTCTGAGGAAAAACTGTTTTTT. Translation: CASSPRRGSEEKLFF.

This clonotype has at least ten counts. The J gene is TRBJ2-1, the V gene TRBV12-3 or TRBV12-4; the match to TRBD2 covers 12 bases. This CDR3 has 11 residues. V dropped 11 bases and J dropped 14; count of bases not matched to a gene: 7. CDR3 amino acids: CACNLAGGEFF. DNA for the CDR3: TGTGCCTGCAACCTAGCGGGGGGGGAGTTCTTC.

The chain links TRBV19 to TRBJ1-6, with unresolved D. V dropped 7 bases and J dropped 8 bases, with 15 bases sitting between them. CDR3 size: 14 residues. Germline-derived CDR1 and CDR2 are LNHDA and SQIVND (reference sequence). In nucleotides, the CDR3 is TGTGCCAGTACCGACGAAGGGTTGGATTCACCCCTCCACTTT. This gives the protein CASTDEGLDSPLHF.

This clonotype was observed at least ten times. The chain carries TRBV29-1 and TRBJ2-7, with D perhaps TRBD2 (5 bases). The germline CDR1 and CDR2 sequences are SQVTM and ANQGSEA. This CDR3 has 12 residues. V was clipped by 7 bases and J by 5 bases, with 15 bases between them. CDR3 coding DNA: TGCAGCGCCAGCGGCCTAGCTGACGAGCAGTACTTC. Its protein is CSASGLADEQYF.

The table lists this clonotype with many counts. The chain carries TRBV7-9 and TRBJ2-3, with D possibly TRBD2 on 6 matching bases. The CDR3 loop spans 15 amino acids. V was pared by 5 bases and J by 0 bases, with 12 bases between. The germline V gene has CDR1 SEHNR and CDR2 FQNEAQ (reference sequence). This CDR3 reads CASSLTSQSTDTQYF. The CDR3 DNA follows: TGTGCCAGCAGCCTAACTAGCCAGAGCACAGATACGCAGTATTTT.

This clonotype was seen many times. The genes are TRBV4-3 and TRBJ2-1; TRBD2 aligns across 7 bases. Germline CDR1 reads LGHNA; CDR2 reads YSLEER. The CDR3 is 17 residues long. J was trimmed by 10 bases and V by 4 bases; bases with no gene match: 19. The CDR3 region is CASSPNVGSGDLREQFF. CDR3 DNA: TGCGCCAGCAGCCCCAATGTTGGCAGCGGGGACCTTCGGGAGCAGTTCTTC.

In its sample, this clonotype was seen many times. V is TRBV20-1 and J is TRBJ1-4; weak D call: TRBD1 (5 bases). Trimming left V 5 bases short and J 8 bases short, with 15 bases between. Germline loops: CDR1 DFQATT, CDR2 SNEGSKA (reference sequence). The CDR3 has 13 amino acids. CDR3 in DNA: TGCAGTGCTCCTGACAGTTACGACGAAAAACTGTTTTTT. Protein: CSAPDSYDEKLFF.

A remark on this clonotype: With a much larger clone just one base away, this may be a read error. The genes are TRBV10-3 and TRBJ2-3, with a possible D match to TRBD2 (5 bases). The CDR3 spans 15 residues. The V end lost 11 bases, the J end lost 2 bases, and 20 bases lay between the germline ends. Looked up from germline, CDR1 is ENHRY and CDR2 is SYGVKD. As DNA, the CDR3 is TGTGCCTTCAAATCGGGGATTCGGGACACAGATACGCAGTATTTT. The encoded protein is CAFKSGIRDTDTQYF.

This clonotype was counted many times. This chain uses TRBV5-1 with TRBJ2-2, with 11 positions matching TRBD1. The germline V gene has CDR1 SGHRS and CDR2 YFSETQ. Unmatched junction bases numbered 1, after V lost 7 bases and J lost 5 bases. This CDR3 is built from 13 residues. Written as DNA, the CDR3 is TGCGCCAGCGGACAGGGGGCGACCGGGGAGCTGTTTTTT. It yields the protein CASGQGATGELFF.

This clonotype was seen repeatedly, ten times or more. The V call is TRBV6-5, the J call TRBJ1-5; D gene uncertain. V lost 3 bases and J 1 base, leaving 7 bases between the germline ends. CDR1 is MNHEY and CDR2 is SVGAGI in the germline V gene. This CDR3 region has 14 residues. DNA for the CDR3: TGTGCCAGCAGTTATCCCGACAGCAATCAGCCCCAGCATTTT. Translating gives CASSYPDSNQPQHF.

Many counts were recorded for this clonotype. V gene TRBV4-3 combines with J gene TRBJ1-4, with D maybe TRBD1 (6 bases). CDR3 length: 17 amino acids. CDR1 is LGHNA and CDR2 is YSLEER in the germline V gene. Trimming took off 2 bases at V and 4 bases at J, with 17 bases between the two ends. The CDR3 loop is CASSQNPRGGGNEKLFF. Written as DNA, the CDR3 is TGCGCCAGCAGCCAAAATCCCAGGGGCGGAGGTAATGAAAAACTGTTTTTT.

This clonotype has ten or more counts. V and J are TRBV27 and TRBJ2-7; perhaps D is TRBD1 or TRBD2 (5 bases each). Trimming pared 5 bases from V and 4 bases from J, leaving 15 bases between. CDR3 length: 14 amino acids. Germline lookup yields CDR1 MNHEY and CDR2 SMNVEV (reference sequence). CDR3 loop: CASSLGTPGYEQYF. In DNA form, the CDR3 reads TGTGCCAGCAGTCTAGGGACGCCCGGGTACGAGCAGTACTTC.

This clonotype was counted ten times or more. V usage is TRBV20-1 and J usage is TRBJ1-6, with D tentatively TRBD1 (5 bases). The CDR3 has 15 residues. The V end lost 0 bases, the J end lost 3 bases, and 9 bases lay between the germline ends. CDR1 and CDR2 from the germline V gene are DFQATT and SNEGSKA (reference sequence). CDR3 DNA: TGCAGTGCTAGAGATGGGGGGTTCTATAATTCACCCCTCCACTTT. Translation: CSARDGGFYNSPLHF.

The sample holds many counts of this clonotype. CDR3 bases: TGCAGTGCTAGGGGGGCGATGAAATATAGCAATCAGCCCCAGCATTTT. Translated: CSARGAMKYSNQPQHF. This chain joins TRBV20-1 and TRBJ1-5; possibly TRBD1 for D (6 bases). Deletions cut 3 bases from V and 0 bases from J, with 15 bases between. This CDR3 has 16 residues. CDR1 DFQATT and CDR2 SNEGSKA come from the germline V gene (reference sequence).

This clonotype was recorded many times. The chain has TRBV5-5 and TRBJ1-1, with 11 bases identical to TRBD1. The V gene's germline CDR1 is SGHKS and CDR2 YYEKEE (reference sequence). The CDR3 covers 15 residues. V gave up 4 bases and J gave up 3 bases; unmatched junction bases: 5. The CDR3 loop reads CASSRTGGADTEAFF. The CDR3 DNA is TGTGCCAGCAGCCGGACAGGGGGCGCGGACACTGAAGCTTTCTTT. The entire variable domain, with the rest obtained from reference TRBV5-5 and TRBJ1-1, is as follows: DAGVTQSPTHLIKTRGQQVTLRCSPISGHKSVSWYQQVLGQGPQFIFQYYEKEERGRGNFPDRFSARQFPNYSSELNVNALLLGDSALYLCASSRTGGADTEAFFGQGTRLTVV.